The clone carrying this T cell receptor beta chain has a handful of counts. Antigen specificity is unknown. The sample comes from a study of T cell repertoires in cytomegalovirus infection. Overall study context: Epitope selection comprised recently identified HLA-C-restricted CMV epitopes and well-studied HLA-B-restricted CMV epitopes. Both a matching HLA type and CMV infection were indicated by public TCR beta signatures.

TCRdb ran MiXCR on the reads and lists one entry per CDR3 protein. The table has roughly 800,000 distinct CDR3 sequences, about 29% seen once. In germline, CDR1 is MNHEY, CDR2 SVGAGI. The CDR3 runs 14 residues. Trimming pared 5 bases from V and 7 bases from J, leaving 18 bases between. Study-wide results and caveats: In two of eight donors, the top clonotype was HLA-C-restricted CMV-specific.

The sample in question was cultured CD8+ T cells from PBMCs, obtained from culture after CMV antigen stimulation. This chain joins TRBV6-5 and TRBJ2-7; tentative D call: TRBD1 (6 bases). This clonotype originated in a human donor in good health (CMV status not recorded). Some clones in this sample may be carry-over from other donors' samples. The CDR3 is CASSLAGVLWEQYF. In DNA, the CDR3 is TGTGCCAGCAGTCTCGCAGGGGTTTTGTGGGAGCAGTACTTC.